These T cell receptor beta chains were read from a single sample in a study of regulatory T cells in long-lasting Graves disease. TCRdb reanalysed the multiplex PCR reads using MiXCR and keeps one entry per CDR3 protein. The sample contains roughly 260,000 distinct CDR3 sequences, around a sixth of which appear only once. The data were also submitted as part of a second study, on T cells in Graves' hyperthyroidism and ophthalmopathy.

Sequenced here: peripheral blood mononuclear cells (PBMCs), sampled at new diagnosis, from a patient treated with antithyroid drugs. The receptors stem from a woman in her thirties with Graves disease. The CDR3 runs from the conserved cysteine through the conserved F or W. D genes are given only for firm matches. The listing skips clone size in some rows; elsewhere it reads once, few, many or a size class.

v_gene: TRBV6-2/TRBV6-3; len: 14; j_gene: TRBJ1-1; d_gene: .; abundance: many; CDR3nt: TGTGCCAGCAGTTTGGACAGACCGAACACTGAAGCTTTCTTT; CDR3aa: CASSLDRPNTEAFF
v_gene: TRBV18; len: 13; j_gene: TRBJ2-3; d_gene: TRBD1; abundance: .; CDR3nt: TGTGCCAGCTCACGGACAGGGCCAGATACGCAGTATTTT; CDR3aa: CASSRTGPDTQYF
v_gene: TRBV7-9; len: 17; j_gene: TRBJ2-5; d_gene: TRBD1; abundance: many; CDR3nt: TGTGCCAGCAGCCCCTTCCCTGGGGACAGGGGGAGGAAGACCCAGTACTTC; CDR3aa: CASSPFPGDRGRKTQYF
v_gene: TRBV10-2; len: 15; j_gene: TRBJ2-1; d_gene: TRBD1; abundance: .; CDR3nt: TGCGCCAGTTCTTCCCGGGACAGGGTAACCAATGAGCAGTTCTTC; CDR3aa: CASSSRDRVTNEQFF
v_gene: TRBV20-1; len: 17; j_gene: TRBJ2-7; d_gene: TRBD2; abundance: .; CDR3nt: TGCAGTGCTAGAGATCCGGGACTAGCGGGGGGGTCCTACGAGCAGTACTTC; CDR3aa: CSARDPGLAGGSYEQYF
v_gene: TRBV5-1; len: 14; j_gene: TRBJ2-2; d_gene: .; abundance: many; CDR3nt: TGCGCCAGCAGCCTGACCGGACCCGCCAGAGGGCTGTTTTTT; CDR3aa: CASSLTGPARGLFF
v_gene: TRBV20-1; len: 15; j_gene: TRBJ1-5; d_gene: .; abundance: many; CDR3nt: TGCAGTGCTCGTAACAGGGTGAAGAGCAATCAGCCCCAGCATTTT; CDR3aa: CSARNRVKSNQPQHF
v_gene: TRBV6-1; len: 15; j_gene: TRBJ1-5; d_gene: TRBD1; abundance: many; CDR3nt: TGTGCCAGCAGTGACGCGACAGGGCGTGAGCAGCCCCAGCATTTT; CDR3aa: CASSDATGREQPQHF
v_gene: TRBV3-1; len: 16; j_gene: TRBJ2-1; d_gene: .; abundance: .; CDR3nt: TGTGCCAGCAGCCAAGATCCACTAGTAATTCTCAATGAGCAGTTCTTC; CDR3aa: CASSQDPLVILNEQFF
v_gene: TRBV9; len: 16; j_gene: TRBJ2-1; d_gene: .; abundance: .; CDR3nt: TGTGCCAGCAGCGTAGAAGGGGCCGGCTCCTACAATGAGCAGTTCTTC; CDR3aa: CASSVEGAGSYNEQFF
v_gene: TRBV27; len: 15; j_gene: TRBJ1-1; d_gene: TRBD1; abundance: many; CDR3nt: TGTGCCAGCAGCCTAACCGGGACAGCAGCAAGTGAAGCTTTCTTT; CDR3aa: CASSLTGTAASEAFF
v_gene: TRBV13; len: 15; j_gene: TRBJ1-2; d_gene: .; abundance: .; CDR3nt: TGTGCCAGCAGCTCCCCAGCCGGGGTATACCATGGCTACACCTTC; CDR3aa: CASSSPAGVYHGYTF
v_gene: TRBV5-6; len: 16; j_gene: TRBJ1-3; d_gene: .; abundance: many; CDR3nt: TGTGCCAGCAGCTTGGCTGGCCCCTGGTCGGGAAACACCATATATTTT; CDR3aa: CASSLAGPWSGNTIYF
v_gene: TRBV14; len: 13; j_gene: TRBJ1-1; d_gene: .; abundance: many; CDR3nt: TGTGCCAGCAGCCCCCAGGGTTACACTGAAGCTTTCTTT; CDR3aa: CASSPQGYTEAFF
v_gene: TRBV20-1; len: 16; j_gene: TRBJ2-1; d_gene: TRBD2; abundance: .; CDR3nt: TGCAGTGCCCAGGGCGGACTAGCGGGGGGCGGCAATGAGCAGTTCTTC; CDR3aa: CSAQGGLAGGGNEQFF
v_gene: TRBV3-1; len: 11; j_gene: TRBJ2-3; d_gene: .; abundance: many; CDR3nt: TGTGCCAGCAGCCGCGCAGATACGCAGTATTTT; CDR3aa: CASSRADTQYF
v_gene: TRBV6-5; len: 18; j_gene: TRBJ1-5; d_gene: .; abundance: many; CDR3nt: TGTGCCAGCAGTTTCTCCCGACAGGATATGTATAGCAATCAGCCCCAGCATTTT; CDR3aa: CASSFSRQDMYSNQPQHF
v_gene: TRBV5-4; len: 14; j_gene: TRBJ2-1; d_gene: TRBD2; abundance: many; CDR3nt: TGTGCCAGCAGCTTGCTAGCGGGAGCCAATGAGCAGTTCTTC; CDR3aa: CASSLLAGANEQFF
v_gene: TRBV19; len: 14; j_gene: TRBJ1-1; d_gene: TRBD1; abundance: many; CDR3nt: TGTGCCAGTACAACAGGGGAGTTGGACACTGAAGCTTTCTTT; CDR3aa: CASTTGELDTEAFF
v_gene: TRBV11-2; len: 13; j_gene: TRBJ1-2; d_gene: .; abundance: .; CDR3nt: TGTGCCAGCAGCTTAGGAGTCCACTATGGCTACACCTTC; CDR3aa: CASSLGVHYGYTF
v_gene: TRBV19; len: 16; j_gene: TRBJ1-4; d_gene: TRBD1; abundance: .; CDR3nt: TGTGCCAGTACCGACAGGGAAGGTGAAACTAATGAAAAACTGTTTTTT; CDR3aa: CASTDREGETNEKLFF
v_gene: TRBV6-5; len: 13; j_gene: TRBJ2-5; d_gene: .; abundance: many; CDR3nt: TGTGCCAGCAGTTACACGGCCTTAGAGACCCAGTACTTC; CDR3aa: CASSYTALETQYF
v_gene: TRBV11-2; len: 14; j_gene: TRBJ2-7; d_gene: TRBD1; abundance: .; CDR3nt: TGTGCCAGCAGACCGGGGACAGGGGTACGCGAGCAGTACTTC; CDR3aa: CASRPGTGVREQYF
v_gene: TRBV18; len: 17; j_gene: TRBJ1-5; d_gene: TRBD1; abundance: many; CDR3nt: TGTGCCAGCTCACGCGGACAGGGGGCGTTGAACAATCAGCCCCAGCATTTT; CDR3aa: CASSRGQGALNNQPQHF
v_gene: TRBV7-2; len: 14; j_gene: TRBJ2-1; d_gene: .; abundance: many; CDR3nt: TGTGCCAGCAGCTTAGGTCCGGCCTCCAATGAGCAGTTCTTC; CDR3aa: CASSLGPASNEQFF
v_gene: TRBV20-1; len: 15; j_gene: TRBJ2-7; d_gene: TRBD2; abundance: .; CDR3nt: TGCAGTGCTAGAGATCCGCGAGCGGGGGGAAGGGAGCAGTACTTC; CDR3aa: CSARDPRAGGREQYF
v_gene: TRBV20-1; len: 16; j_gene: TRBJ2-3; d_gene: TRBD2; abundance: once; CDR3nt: TGCAGTGCTAGGGGGTCTAGCGGGGGGCCGGGAGATACGCAGTATTTT; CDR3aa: CSARGSSGGPGDTQYF
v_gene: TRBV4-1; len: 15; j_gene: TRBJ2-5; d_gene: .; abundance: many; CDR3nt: TGCGCCAGCAGCCGTTCACAGGGCGGTTGGGAGACCCAGTACTTC; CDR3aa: CASSRSQGGWETQYF
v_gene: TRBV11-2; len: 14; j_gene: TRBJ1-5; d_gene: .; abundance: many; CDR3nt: TGTGCCAGCAGCTTAGATGAAACCGAACAGCCCCAGCATTTT; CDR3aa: CASSLDETEQPQHF
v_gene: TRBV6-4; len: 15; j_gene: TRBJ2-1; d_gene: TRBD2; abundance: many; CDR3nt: TGTGCCAGCGCCTCCGGGACTAGCGGGGACAATGAGCAGTTCTTC; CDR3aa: CASASGTSGDNEQFF
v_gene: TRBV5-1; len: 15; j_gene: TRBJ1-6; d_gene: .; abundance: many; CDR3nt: TGTGCCAGCAGCCCGAGTGCAGGGAGGGTTTCACCCCTCCACTTT; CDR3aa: CASSPSAGRVSPLHF
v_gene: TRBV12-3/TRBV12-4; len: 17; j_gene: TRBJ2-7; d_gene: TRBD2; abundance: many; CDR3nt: TGTGCCAGCAGTTTAGGAGCTAGCGGGGGCCGATCCTACGAGCAGTACTTC; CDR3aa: CASSLGASGGRSYEQYF
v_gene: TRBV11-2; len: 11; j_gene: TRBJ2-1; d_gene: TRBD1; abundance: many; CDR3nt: TGTGCCAGCAGCCCGGGACAGGGTGGGTTCTTC; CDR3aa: CASSPGQGGFF
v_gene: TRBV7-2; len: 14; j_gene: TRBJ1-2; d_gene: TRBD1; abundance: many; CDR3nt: TGTGCCAGCTTAGGACAGGCAGCTAACTATGGCTACACCTTC; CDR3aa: CASLGQAANYGYTF
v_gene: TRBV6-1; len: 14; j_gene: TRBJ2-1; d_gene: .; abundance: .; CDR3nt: TGTGCCAGCCGAAACCCCGGGTCGTTCAATGAGCAGTTCTTC; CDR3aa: CASRNPGSFNEQFF
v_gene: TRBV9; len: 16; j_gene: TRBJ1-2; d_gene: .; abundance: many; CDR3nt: TGTGCCAGCAGCGTAGGTGGGGAGGGAGGGAGCAATGGCTACACCTTC; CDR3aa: CASSVGGEGGSNGYTF
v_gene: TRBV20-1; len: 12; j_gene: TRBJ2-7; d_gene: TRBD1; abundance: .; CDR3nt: TGCAGTGCTAGAGAGACAGGGAGCGAGCAGTACTTC; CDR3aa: CSARETGSEQYF
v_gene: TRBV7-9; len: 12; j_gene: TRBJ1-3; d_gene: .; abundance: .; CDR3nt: TGTGCCATTCAACTCTCTGGAAACACCATATATTTT; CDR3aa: CAIQLSGNTIYF
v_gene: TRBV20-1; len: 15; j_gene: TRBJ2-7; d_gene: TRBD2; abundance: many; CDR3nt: TGCAGTGCAGAACCCGCCGCGGGAGCTCAATACGAGCAGTACTTC; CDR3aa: CSAEPAAGAQYEQYF
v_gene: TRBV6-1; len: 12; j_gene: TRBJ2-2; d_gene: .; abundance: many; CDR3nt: TGTGCCAGCAGTGAAACATACGGGGAGCTGTTTTTT; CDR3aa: CASSETYGELFF
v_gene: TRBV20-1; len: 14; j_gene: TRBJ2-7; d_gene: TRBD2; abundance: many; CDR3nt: TGCAGTGCTCCTACCATTTCGGGGGGAGGCGAGCAGTACTTC; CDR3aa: CSAPTISGGGEQYF
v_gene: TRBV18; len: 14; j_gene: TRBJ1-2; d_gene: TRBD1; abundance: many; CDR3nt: TGTGCCAGCTCACCGGGCAGGGGGCGCGACGGCTACACCTTC; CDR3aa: CASSPGRGRDGYTF
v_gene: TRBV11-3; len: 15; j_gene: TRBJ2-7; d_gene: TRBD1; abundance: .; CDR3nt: TGTGCCAGCAGCTACCCGGGACAGGGAGCCTACGAGCAGTACTTC; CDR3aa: CASSYPGQGAYEQYF
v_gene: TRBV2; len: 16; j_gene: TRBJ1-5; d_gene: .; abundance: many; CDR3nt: TGTGCCAGCAGTGAATTGGGGGCTAGGAAAAATCAGCCCCAGCATTTT; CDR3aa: CASSELGARKNQPQHF
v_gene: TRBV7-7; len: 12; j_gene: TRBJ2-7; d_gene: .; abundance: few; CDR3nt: TGTGCTAGCAGTTCGCAGGGTGGGGAGCAGTACTTC; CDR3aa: CASSSQGGEQYF
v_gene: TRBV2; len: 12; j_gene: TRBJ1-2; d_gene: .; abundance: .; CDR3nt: TGTGCCAGCAGCGACGGGTTCTTAAGGTACACCTTC; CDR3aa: CASSDGFLRYTF
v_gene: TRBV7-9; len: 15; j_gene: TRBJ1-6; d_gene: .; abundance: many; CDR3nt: TGTGCCAGCAGCTTAGATGGGGTCGATAATTCACCCCTCCACTTT; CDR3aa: CASSLDGVDNSPLHF
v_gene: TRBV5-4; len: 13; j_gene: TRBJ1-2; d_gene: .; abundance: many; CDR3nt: TGTGCCAGCAGCTTGGTAGGGAGGTATGGCTACACCTTC; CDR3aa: CASSLVGRYGYTF
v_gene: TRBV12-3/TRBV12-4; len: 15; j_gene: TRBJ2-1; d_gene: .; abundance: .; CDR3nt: TGTGCCAGCAGCCCCCGGTCGAGCTCCTACAATGAGCAGTTCTTC; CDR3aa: CASSPRSSSYNEQFF
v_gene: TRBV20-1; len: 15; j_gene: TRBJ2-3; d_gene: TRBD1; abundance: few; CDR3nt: TGCAGTGCTAGAGATCTAGGACAGGGCTCAGATACGCAGTATTTT; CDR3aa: CSARDLGQGSDTQYF
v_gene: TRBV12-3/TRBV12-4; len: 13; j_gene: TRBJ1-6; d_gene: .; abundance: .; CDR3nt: TGTGCCAGCAGCCAAAGACAGGTTTCACCCCTCCACTTT; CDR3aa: CASSQRQVSPLHF
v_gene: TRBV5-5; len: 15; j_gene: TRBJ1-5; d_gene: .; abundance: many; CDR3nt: TGTGCCAGCAGCTCTTGGGACACCTCCGATCAGCCCCAGCATTTT; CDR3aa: CASSSWDTSDQPQHF
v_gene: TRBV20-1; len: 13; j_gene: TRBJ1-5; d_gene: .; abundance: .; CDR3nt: TGCAGTGCTCAAGCGTCTAGCAATCAGCCCCAGCATTTT; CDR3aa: CSAQASSNQPQHF
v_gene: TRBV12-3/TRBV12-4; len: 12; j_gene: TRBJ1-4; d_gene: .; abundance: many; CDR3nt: TGTGCCAGCAGTCCCAACTTTGAAAAACTGTTTTTT; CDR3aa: CASSPNFEKLFF
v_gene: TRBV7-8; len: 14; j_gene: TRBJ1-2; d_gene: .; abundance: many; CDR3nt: TGTGCCAGCAGCCAGTCCGGGGACAACTATGGCTACACCTTC; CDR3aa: CASSQSGDNYGYTF
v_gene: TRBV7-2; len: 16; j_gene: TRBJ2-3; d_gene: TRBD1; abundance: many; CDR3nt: TGTGCCAGCAGCCCCCGGACAGGGAGTATGGTAGATACGCAGTATTTT; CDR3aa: CASSPRTGSMVDTQYF
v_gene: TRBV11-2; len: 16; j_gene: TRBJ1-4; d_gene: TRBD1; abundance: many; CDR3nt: TGTGCCAGCAGCCCCGGGACAGGGCGGACTAATGAAAAACTGTTTTTT; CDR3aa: CASSPGTGRTNEKLFF